These 20 T cell receptor beta chains came from one sample sequenced in a study of shared clonotypes between healthy human individuals. TCRdb's table, derived via immunoSEQ multiplex PCR, lists solely in-frame clones and lacks some. Of some 2.3 million clones listed, about 92% are singletons. Specimen: naive CD4+ T cells from PBMCs. Subset indicated: CD45RA+ positively selected. These receptors originate from a man aged 18 to 29 in good health. Some clones in this sample may be carry-over from other donors' samples.

The chain is built from TRBV14 and TRBJ2-1; TRBD2 matches 16 bases. The CDR3 totals 19 residues. Germline V gene data show CDR1 as SGHDN and CDR2 as FVKESK. The V segment lost 4 bases and the J segment 3 bases; nucleotides outside the gene matches: 9. The CDR3 spells CASSRPGLAGGVGYNEQFF. The CDR3, as DNA: TGTGCCAGCAGCCGCCCGGGACTAGCGGGAGGGGTAGGCTACAATGAGCAGTTCTTC.

The J gene is TRBJ2-1, the V gene TRBV11-3; the D is unclear. The V and J ends lost 1 base and 10 bases respectively, with 11 bases between them. Germline CDR1 reads SGHNT; CDR2 reads YENEEA. This CDR3 contains 13 residues. The CDR3 DNA reads TGTGCCAGCAGCTTAGTCCCCACCAGGGAGCAGTTCTTC. This translates into CASSLVPTREQFF. The whole variable domain, filled in from reference TRBV11-3 and TRBJ2-1, reads EAGVVQSPRYKIIEKKQPVAFWCNPISGHNTLYWYLQNLGQGPELLIRYENEEAVDDSQLPKDRFSAERLKGVDSTLKIQPAELGDSAVYLCASSLVPTREQFFGPGTRLTVL.

The chain uses TRBV7-9 and TRBJ2-1; D ambiguous. CDR3 size: 15 residues. CDR1 and CDR2 from the germline V gene are SEHNR and FQNEAQ (reference sequence). V dropped 11 bases and J dropped 0 bases, with 17 bases sitting between them. The CDR3 spells CAVTPGPLSYNEQFF. CDR3 coding DNA: TGTGCCGTTACCCCGGGCCCCCTCTCCTACAATGAGCAGTTCTTC.

About this clone: In the same sample, other DNA sequences code for this CDR3. V gene TRBV5-1 combines with J gene TRBJ2-5; D is undetermined. Germline V gives CDR1 SGHRS, CDR2 YFSETQ. The CDR3 is 14 residues long. The V end was cut by 0 bases, the J end by 1 base, with 7 bases between. The CDR3 here is CASSLELIQETQYF. In DNA, the CDR3 is TGCGCCAGCAGCTTGGAATTGATCCAAGAGACCCAGTACTTC.

This sequence joins TRBV5-1 and TRBJ2-4; weak D call: TRBD2 (6 bases). The V and J ends lost 4 bases and 2 bases respectively, with 16 bases between them. Germline CDR1 reads SGHRS; CDR2 reads YFSETQ. This CDR3 comprises 16 residues. This CDR3 is CASSPAPGSTKNIQYF. The CDR3 DNA follows: TGCGCCAGCAGCCCGGCCCCCGGGAGCACCAAAAACATTCAGTACTTC.

This chain joins TRBV4-3 and TRBJ2-3; D not resolved. The CDR3 is 13 amino acids. The ends were cut back, 0 bases at V and 8 bases at J, with 9 bases in the middle. Germline assignment: CDR1 LGHNA and CDR2 YSLEER. In DNA form, the CDR3 reads TGCGCCAGCAGCCAAGAATGGGCAGGTACGCAGTATTTT. This encodes CASSQEWAGTQYF.

The rearrangement joins TRBV29-1 to TRBJ2-3, with D unclear. Germline CDR1 reads SQVTM; CDR2 reads ANQGSEA. This CDR3 region has 13 residues. Between the trimmed V and J ends, which lost 5 bases and 4 bases, there was a span of 13 bases. The CDR3 DNA reads TGCAGCGTTAGGTCCCCCGGGCCAGATACGCAGTATTTT. This sequence encodes CSVRSPGPDTQYF.

This rearrangement joins TRBV13 to TRBJ1-3; D gene uncertain. CDR1 PRHDT and CDR2 FYEKMQ come from the germline V gene (reference sequence). This CDR3 spans 13 amino acids. Trimming removed 2 bases at V and 4 bases at J, with 6 bases between. DNA for the CDR3: TGTGCCAGCAGCTTAAAATCGGGAAACACCATATATTTT. This gives the protein CASSLKSGNTIYF.

V is TRBV7-3 and J is TRBJ2-2, with D tentatively TRBD2 (6 bases). Trimming pared 5 bases from V and 4 bases from J, leaving 14 bases between. CDR1 is SGHTA, CDR2 FQGTGA, per germline. This CDR3 comprises 15 residues. CDR3 sequence reads: CASSARGLGTGELFF. The CDR3 nucleotides are TGTGCCAGCAGCGCCCGGGGACTTGGCACCGGGGAGCTGTTTTTT.

This chain joins TRBV21-1 and TRBJ2-7; no DNA check was done on the table's D call, TRBD2. TRBV21-1 is a recognized pseudogene. The CDR3 is 18 amino acids. In nucleotides, the CDR3 is TGTGCCAGCAGCAAAGGCTTAGCGGGAGCTTTAAGCTCCTACGAGCAGTACTTC. It codes for CASSKGLAGALSSYEQYF.

The chain is built from TRBV6-9 and TRBJ2-7; D uncertain. Germline V lookup: CDR1 MNHGY, CDR2 SVAAGI. This CDR3 is 14 amino acids long. V shed 6 bases and J shed 0 bases, with 12 bases lying between them. This CDR3 is CASSKYVSSYEQYF. Written as DNA, the CDR3 is TGTGCCAGCAGCAAATATGTCAGCTCCTACGAGCAGTACTTC.

The V and J genes are TRBV5-1 and TRBJ1-1; 7 bases are shared with TRBD1. Per germline, CDR1 SGHRS and CDR2 YFSETQ. The CDR3 contains 16 residues. The V and J ends lost 5 bases and 4 bases, in that order; junction bases with no gene match: 14. The CDR3 nucleotides are TGCGCCAGCAGGCCCGGGACAGCGGAAAAACTCACTGAAGCTTTCTTT. Translated: CASRPGTAEKLTEAFF.

This clone was seen a single time. V is TRBV28 and J is TRBJ1-2; 7 bases are shared with TRBD1. This CDR3 spans 15 amino acids. Trimming took 5 bases from V and 0 from J; bases not matched to a gene: 6. Germline CDR1 and CDR2: MDHEN and SYDVKM. CDR3 coding DNA: TGTGCCAGCAGTCGACCCGACAGGGCTAACTATGGCTACACCTTC. Amino acid sequence: CASSRPDRANYGYTF.

In this sample, this clone turned up once. The chain joins TRBV12-2 to TRBJ1-4. TRBV12-2 is annotated as a pseudogene. The CDR3 sequence is 15 residues long. Here the CDR3 reads CASRLGLGRSEKLFF. CDR3 bases: TGTGCAAGTCGCTTAGGTCTGGGGAGGAGTGAAAAACTGTTTTTT.

This chain links TRBV6-4 with TRBJ2-3; D possibly corresponds to TRBD1 (6 bases). This CDR3 comprises 14 residues. Looked up from germline, CDR1 is MRHNA and CDR2 is SNTAGT. V was pared by 2 bases and J by 4 bases, with 10 bases between. This chain's CDR3 is CASSDRPGADTQYF. For the CDR3, the DNA is TGTGCCAGCAGTGACCGGCCAGGGGCAGATACGCAGTATTTT.

The chain combines TRBV15 with TRBJ2-1; 10 nucleotides align to TRBD2. The CDR3 contains 16 residues. V was pared by 0 bases and J by 4 bases, with 3 bases of the junction left unmatched. Germline-derived CDR1 and CDR2 are LNHNV and YYDKDF (reference sequence). The CDR3 sequence is CATSRDLAGVYNEQFF. The CDR3 region has the DNA TGTGCCACCAGCAGAGATCTAGCGGGGGTTTACAATGAGCAGTTCTTC.

This rearrangement joins TRBV6-5 to TRBJ1-1, with D unclear. V lost 6 bases, J lost 1 base, and 15 bases lay in between. Per the germline V gene, CDR1 is MNHEY and CDR2 is SVGAGI. CDR3 length: 15 residues. CDR3 residues: CASRYNRGANTEAFF. CDR3 nucleotides: TGTGCCAGCAGATATAACCGGGGAGCGAACACTGAAGCTTTCTTT.

The CDR3 is CASIRAGLGNTEAFF. As DNA, the CDR3 is TGTGCCAGCATTCGAGCGGGACTCGGGAACACTGAAGCTTTCTTT. This chain uses TRBV28 with TRBJ1-1; D is perhaps TRBD1 (5 bases). Trimming stripped 7 bases from V and 1 base from J, with 16 bases between. Per germline, CDR1 MDHEN and CDR2 SYDVKM. This CDR3 spans 15 amino acids.

The rearrangement links TRBV30 to TRBJ2-1, with TRBD2 identical over 12 bases. Germline loops: CDR1 GTSNPN, CDR2 SVGIG (reference sequence). This CDR3 has 17 residues. CDR3: CEEASGRAGSSYNEQFF. CDR3 coding DNA: TGTGAGGAGGCTAGCGGGAGGGCCGGGAGCTCCTACAATGAGCAGTTCTTC.

This chain joins TRBV5-1 and TRBJ1-1, with 7 bases that match TRBD1. Germline V CDR1 and CDR2: SGHRS, YFSETQ. V shed 3 bases and J 4 bases; nucleotides not matched to a gene: 9. The CDR3 covers 15 residues. CDR3 loop: CASSWVTGSATEAFF. The CDR3 nucleotides read TGCGCCAGCAGCTGGGTGACAGGGAGTGCCACTGAAGCTTTCTTT. Filled out from reference TRBV5-1 and TRBJ1-1, the complete variable domain reads KAGVTQTPRYLIKTRGQQVTLSCSPISGHRSVSWYQQTPGQGLQFLFEYFSETQRNKGNFPGRFSGRQFSNSRSEMNVSTLELGDSALYLCASSWVTGSATEAFFGQGTRLTVV.